Presented here are 20 T cell receptor beta chains from one specimen sequenced in a study of cytomegalovirus exposure and HLA in healthy donors (dated by TCRdb to 2017 to 2019). Library creation used the immunoSEQ multiplex PCR assay. TCRdb stores this immuneACCESS table with in-frame sequences only. Part of the clones is absent; in the studies checked, under half of the shortfall reflects unresolved V genes, and no reason is known for the rest. This sample holds some 200,000 clones; roughly 80% were observed only once. Around 2.8% of the sample rests with the top ten. Sequenced input: PBMCs. The source is a woman in her late teens or twenties in good health and CMV-seropositive.

The rearrangement links TRBV11-2 to TRBJ2-3; no clear D. CDR3 size: 15 residues. Trimming left V 0 bases short and J 6 bases short, with 13 bases between. Germline V CDR1 and CDR2: SGHAT, FQNNGV. The CDR3, as DNA: TGTGCCAGCAGCTTAGATACCTCGCTAGGCGATACGCAGTATTTT. Translating it yields CASSLDTSLGDTQYF.

The V and J genes are TRBV10-3 and TRBJ2-1; 9 nucleotides match TRBD2. The CDR3 covers 17 residues. J was trimmed by 7 bases and V by 0 bases; bases with no gene match: 10. Germline V gives CDR1 ENHRY, CDR2 SYGVKD. In DNA, the CDR3 is TGTGCCATCAGTGAGTCTATTGCGGGGGGGCGGTTGAATGAGCAGTTCTTC. This gives the protein CAISESIAGGRLNEQFF.

This chain connects TRBV5-1 to TRBJ1-2; a weak D match, TRBD1 (6 bases). The V and J ends lost 6 bases and 6 bases respectively, with 21 bases between them. In germline, CDR1 is SGHRS, CDR2 YFSETQ. This CDR3 has 15 residues. In nucleotides, the CDR3 is TGCGCCAGCACCAAAGACCCGGACAGTGTCAATGGCTACACCTTC. Its translation is CASTKDPDSVNGYTF.

The CDR3 bases are TGTGCCAGCAGGACGGCGGGGAACACCGGGGAGCTGTTTTTT. Translation: CASRTAGNTGELFF. The V and J genes are TRBV2 and TRBJ2-2, with D tentatively TRBD2 (5 bases). The CDR3 totals 14 residues. The germline V gene encodes CDR1 SNHLY and CDR2 FYNNEI. The germline V and J ends were trimmed by 6 bases and 1 base, with 9 bases remaining between them.

The chain has TRBV19 and TRBJ2-7; weak D call: TRBD2 (5 bases). CDR1 is LNHDA, CDR2 SQIVND, per germline (reference sequence). Trimming removed 9 bases at V and 3 bases at J, with 18 bases between. This CDR3 is built from 14 residues. The CDR3 sequence is CARHLDGELYEQYF. CDR3 in DNA: TGTGCCAGGCACCTGGACGGGGAACTCTACGAGCAGTACTTC.

Concerning this clone: The same CDR3 also results from other DNA sequences found in this sample. The J gene is TRBJ1-1, the V gene TRBV27, with 7 nucleotides matching TRBD1. Germline V gives CDR1 MNHEY, CDR2 SMNVEV (reference sequence). J gave up 1 base and V 6 bases, and 5 bases lay outside the gene matches. This CDR3 is 14 amino acids long. The CDR3 loop is CASSPGTANTEAFF. The CDR3 coding sequence is TGTGCCAGCAGCCCCGGGACAGCGAACACTGAAGCTTTCTTT.

J is TRBJ2-7 and V is TRBV11-3, with 11 bases aligning to TRBD1. The length of the CDR3 is 15 residues. From germline, CDR1 is SGHNT and CDR2 YENEEA. V lost 5 bases and J lost 3; bases outside the gene matches: 6. The CDR3 protein is CASSKGQGAGYEQYF. The CDR3 DNA is TGTGCCAGCAGCAAAGGACAGGGGGCAGGCTACGAGCAGTACTTC.

This clone appeared a single time. The rearrangement uses TRBV5-1 and TRBJ2-7; D possibly corresponds to TRBD2 (6 bases). CDR1 is SGHRS, CDR2 YFSETQ, per germline. This CDR3 has 14 residues. Trimming cost V 7 bases and J 3 bases, with 17 bases left between them. The CDR3 nucleotides are TGCGCCAGCCGCGGGACGGCGCTTTACTACGAGCAGTACTTC. It encodes CASRGTALYYEQYF.

This chain links TRBV9 with TRBJ2-1, with TRBD1 matching over 10 bases. The CDR3 extends over 15 amino acids. Germline assignment: CDR1 SGDLS and CDR2 YYNGEE. The V segment lost 6 bases and the J segment 9 bases; nucleotides outside the gene matches: 12. In DNA form, the CDR3 reads TGTGCCAGCACCCCCGGGACAGGGGAGGTGGGTGAGCAGTTCTTC. Its protein product is CASTPGTGEVGEQFF.

The rearrangement links TRBV5-4 to TRBJ2-7, with TRBD1 matching over 7 bases. This CDR3 is 13 amino acids long. The trim removed 9 bases at V and 1 base at J, leaving 7 bases unmatched. Looked up from germline, CDR1 is SGHNT and CDR2 is YYREEE (reference sequence). The CDR3 spells CAIGTALSYEQYF. DNA of the CDR3: TGTGCCATCGGGACAGCCCTTTCCTACGAGCAGTACTTC.

The chain combines TRBV5-8 with TRBJ1-5; TRBD1 matches at 9 bases. The CDR3 totals 15 residues. V lost 5 bases, J lost 5 bases, and 8 bases stayed unmatched. The germline gives CDR1 SGHTS, CDR2 YDEGEE. The CDR3 protein is CASRRPGQGDQPQHF. The CDR3 DNA reads TGTGCCAGCAGACGCCCGGGACAGGGAGATCAGCCCCAGCATTTT. The full variable domain, in which reference TRBV5-8 and TRBJ1-5 provide the parts outside the CDR3, is EAGVTQSPTHLIKTRGQQATLRCSPISGHTSVYWYQQALGLGLQFLLWYDEGEERNRGNFPPRFSGRQFPNYSSELNVNALELEDSALYLCASRRPGQGDQPQHFGDGTRLSIL.

This clone showed up just once. The chain joins TRBV28 to TRBJ1-2, with 7 positions matching TRBD1. CDR3 length: 15 amino acids. Germline-derived CDR1 and CDR2 are MDHEN and SYDVKM. V shed 4 bases and J 7 bases; nucleotides not matched to a gene: 12. The CDR3 loop reads CASSSQGPRTGGYTF. In DNA form, the CDR3 reads TGTGCCAGCAGTTCCCAGGGTCCCCGGACAGGTGGCTACACCTTC.

The rearrangement joins TRBV12-5 to TRBJ1-5; the D is unclear. The CDR3 covers 11 residues. Trimming pared 4 bases from V and 9 bases from J, leaving 7 bases between. Germline CDR1 LGHNT, CDR2 FRNRAP. CDR3 nucleotide sequence: TGTGCTAGTGGTTCAGGTCGGCCCCAGCATTTT. The encoded protein is CASGSGRPQHF.

In this sample, this clone turned up once. This sequence joins TRBV5-4 and TRBJ1-1, with D maybe TRBD1 (6 bases). The CDR3 is 17 residues long. CDR1 is SGHNT and CDR2 is YYREEE in the germline V gene (reference sequence). V was clipped by 5 bases and J by 1 base, with 21 bases between them. CDR3 in amino acids: CASSIGQKQFPNTEAFF. The CDR3 nucleotides are TGTGCCAGCAGTATAGGACAGAAACAGTTTCCGAACACTGAAGCTTTCTTT.

V usage is TRBV18 and J usage is TRBJ2-2; a weak D match, TRBD2 (6 bases). The germline V gene encodes CDR1 KGHSH and CDR2 LQKENI. Trimming pared 0 bases from V and 5 bases from J, leaving 16 bases between. The CDR3 consists of 17 residues. The CDR3 DNA reads as TGTGCCAGCTCACCACCCAACTCTCTCGGAGGGACCGGGGAGCTGTTTTTT. This sequence encodes CASSPPNSLGGTGELFF.

V usage is TRBV19 and J usage is TRBJ2-7, with D tentatively TRBD1 (6 bases). This CDR3 contains 14 residues. In germline, CDR1 is LNHDA, CDR2 SQIVND (reference sequence). V lost 7 bases, J lost 0 bases, and 13 bases lay in between. The CDR3 nucleotides are TGTGCCAGTAAGTCCCGGGACAACTCCTACGAGCAGTACTTC. Translation: CASKSRDNSYEQYF.

The V gene is TRBV6-1, the J gene TRBJ1-1; perhaps TRBD1 as D (6 bases). V was pared by 9 bases and J by 4 bases, with 12 bases between. The germline gives CDR1 MNHNS, CDR2 SASEGT. This CDR3 region has 12 residues. CDR3 loop: CASQGQGTEAFF. As DNA, the CDR3 is TGTGCCAGTCAGGGGCAGGGCACTGAAGCTTTCTTT.

The chain is built from TRBV11-2 and TRBJ2-5; tentatively, D is TRBD1 (6 bases). The CDR3 covers 14 residues. The V end was cut by 7 bases, the J end by 0 bases, with 12 bases between. Germline V gene sequence: CDR1 SGHAT, CDR2 FQNNGV. The CDR3 nucleotides read TGTGCCAGCAAAAACTGGGACAACCAAGAGACCCAGTACTTC. Residues: CASKNWDNQETQYF.

J is TRBJ2-7 and V is TRBV27, with TRBD1 matching 9 bases. Germline V lookup: CDR1 MNHEY, CDR2 SMNVEV (reference sequence). V gave up 5 bases and J gave up 2 bases; unmatched junction bases: 7. The CDR3 totals 15 residues. The CDR3 DNA is TGTGCCAGCAGTCAAACAGGGGGCTGGGCCTACGAGCAGTACTTC. Protein product: CASSQTGGWAYEQYF.

This clone was detected a few times. This chain joins TRBV5-6 and TRBJ2-1; D might be TRBD2 (5 bases). This CDR3 contains 16 residues. V was shortened by 6 bases and J by 4 bases, with 20 bases between the two germline ends. The germline gives CDR1 SGHDT, CDR2 YYEEEE. The CDR3, as DNA: TGTGCCAGCACCACCCCCGTCGGGCGAGGGTACAATGAGCAGTTCTTC. This gives the protein CASTTPVGRGYNEQFF.